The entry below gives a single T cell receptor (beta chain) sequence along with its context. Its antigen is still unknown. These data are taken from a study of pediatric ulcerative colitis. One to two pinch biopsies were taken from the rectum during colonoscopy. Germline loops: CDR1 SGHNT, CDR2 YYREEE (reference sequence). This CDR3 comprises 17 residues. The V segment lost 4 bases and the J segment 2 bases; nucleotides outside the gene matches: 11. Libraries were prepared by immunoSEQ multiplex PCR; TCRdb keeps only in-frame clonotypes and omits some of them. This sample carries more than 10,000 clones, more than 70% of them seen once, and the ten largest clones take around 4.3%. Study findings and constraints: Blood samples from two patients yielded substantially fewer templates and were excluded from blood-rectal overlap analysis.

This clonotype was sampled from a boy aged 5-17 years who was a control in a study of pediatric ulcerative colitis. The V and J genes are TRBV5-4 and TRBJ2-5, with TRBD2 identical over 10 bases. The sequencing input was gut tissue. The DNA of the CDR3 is TGTGCCAGCAGCCGGACGGGAGCGGGAGGGACACAAGAGACCCAGTACTTC. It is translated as CASSRTGAGGTQETQYF.